Below are 26 T cell receptor beta chains sequenced from a single sample in a study of spatial heterogeneity in lung cancer. Noted time point: blood at routine non-recurrence follow-up after resection. Using its own MiXCR run on the 5' RACE reads, TCRdb lists one record per CDR3 protein. This table has under 45,000 distinct CDR3 sequences, over 6.5% appearing once. The specimen comprised PBMCs, sampled at follow-up. The receptors were gathered from a male donor with early-stage non-small cell lung cancer.

This clonotype appeared many times. The rearrangement links TRBV4-1 to TRBJ1-1; D unclear. Germline-derived CDR1 and CDR2 are MGHRA and YSYEKL. The CDR3 is made up of 16 amino acids. The germline V and J ends were trimmed by 0 bases and 0 bases, with 11 bases remaining between them. The CDR3 DNA reads TGCGCCAGCAGCCAAGAAACAGCCTGGATGAACACTGAAGCTTTCTTT. It is translated as CASSQETAWMNTEAFF.

This clonotype was detected many times. The rearrangement uses TRBV5-4 and TRBJ2-7, with 9 bases matching TRBD2. This CDR3 is 14 amino acids long. V lost 3 bases, J lost 1 base, and 2 bases stayed unmatched. Germline-derived CDR1 and CDR2 are SGHNT and YYREEE (reference sequence). The CDR3 protein is CASSSSGGSYEQYF. The CDR3 region has the DNA TGTGCCAGCAGCTCCAGCGGGGGGTCCTACGAGCAGTACTTC.

V is TRBV29-1 and J is TRBJ1-2; 8 bases map to TRBD1. CDR1 and CDR2 (germline): SQVTM, ANQGSEA. With V trimmed by 7 bases and J by 4 bases, 14 bases remained unmatched. CDR3 length equals 15 residues. CDR3 sequence reads: CSADNLGTGAYGYTF. The DNA of the CDR3 is TGCAGCGCCGATAACCTCGGGACAGGCGCCTATGGCTACACCTTC. Full variable domain (outside the CDR3, taken from reference TRBV29-1 and TRBJ1-2): SAVISQKPSRDICQRGTSLTIQCQVDSQVTMMFWYRQQPGQSLTLIATANQGSEATYESGFVIDKFPISRPNLTFSTLTVSNMSPEDSSIYLCSADNLGTGAYGYTFGSGTRLTVV.

This clonotype was seen repeatedly, ten times or more. The chain employs TRBV2 and TRBJ2-1; D remains unclear. V lost 8 bases, J lost 8 bases, and 7 bases lay in between. Per the germline V gene, CDR1 is SNHLY and CDR2 is FYNNEI. This CDR3 contains 10 residues. The CDR3 DNA sequence: TGTGCCAGCGGCCGCGATGAGCAGTTCTTC. Residues: CASGRDEQFF.

In this sample, this clonotype turned up many times. This chain connects TRBV5-5 to TRBJ1-2; TRBD1 might be the D (6 bases). The CDR3 contains 15 residues. Germline loops: CDR1 SGHKS, CDR2 YYEKEE (reference sequence). Trimming took 0 bases from V and 2 from J, leaving 11 bases between them. The CDR3 protein is CASSLEARGNYGYTF. CDR3 coding DNA: TGTGCCAGCAGCTTGGAGGCCAGGGGCAACTATGGCTACACCTTC.

CDR3 in amino acids: CASSTFGTSGSYEQYF. The CDR3 DNA reads as TGTGCCAGCAGTACCTTCGGGACTAGCGGCTCCTACGAGCAGTACTTC. The rearrangement uses TRBV27 and TRBJ2-7, with 11 bases aligning to TRBD2. Germline V gene lookup returns CDR1 MNHEY and CDR2 SMNVEV (reference sequence). Trimming took 5 bases from V and 0 from J; bases not matched to a gene: 6. The CDR3 spans 16 residues.

This clonotype was observed at least ten times. This sequence joins TRBV7-2 and TRBJ2-1, with 11 bases matching TRBD2. The CDR3 is made up of 13 amino acids. Germline CDR1 SGHTA, CDR2 FQGNSA. Trimming cost V 4 bases and J 12 bases; bases outside gene matches: 5. CDR3: CASSWKTSGVQFF. In nucleotides, the CDR3 is TGTGCCAGCAGCTGGAAGACTAGCGGGGTGCAGTTCTTC.

This clonotype was observed many times. The chain employs TRBV7-9 and TRBJ2-7, with 8 bases that match TRBD2. Germline lookup yields CDR1 SEHNR and CDR2 FQNEAQ (reference sequence). The CDR3 length is 17 residues. J was trimmed by 5 bases and V by 3 bases; bases with no gene match: 15. The CDR3 spells CASSFPSQGAGAHEQYF. CDR3 coding DNA: TGTGCCAGCAGCTTCCCCTCACAGGGAGCGGGGGCCCACGAGCAGTACTTC.

The chain recombines TRBV9 with TRBJ2-1; D is ambiguous. Trimming stripped 3 bases from V and 15 bases from J, with 16 bases between. The CDR3 is made up of 12 amino acids. CDR1 is SGDLS, CDR2 YYNGEE, per germline. CDR3 sequence (DNA): TGTGCCAGCAGCGCGTCCGGGTCCCCTCTGTTCTTC. This gives the protein CASSASGSPLFF.

This clonotype was detected many times. V usage is TRBV30 and J usage is TRBJ1-3, with TRBD1 as a possible D gene (6 bases). Germline assignment: CDR1 GTSNPN and CDR2 SVGIG (reference sequence). Deletions cut 1 base from V and 1 base from J, with 11 bases between. The CDR3 is 15 amino acids. The CDR3 region has the DNA TGTGCCTGGAGTGCGACAAGGGGGTCTGGAAACACCATATATTTT. It specifies CAWSATRGSGNTIYF.

In this sample, this clonotype turned up many times. This chain links TRBV7-2 with TRBJ2-1, with D possibly being TRBD2 (6 bases). The V gene lost 1 base and the J gene lost 12 bases, with 10 bases spanning the gap. Germline V CDR1 and CDR2: SGHTA, FQGNSA. The CDR3 loop spans 12 amino acids. CDR3 residues: CASSLGLLAQFF. DNA for the CDR3: TGTGCCAGCAGCTTAGGCCTACTAGCGCAGTTCTTC. Full variable domain (missing parts from reference TRBV7-2 and TRBJ2-1): GAGVSQSPSNKVTEKGKDVELRCDPISGHTALYWYRQSLGQGLEFLIYFQGNSAPDKSGLPSDRFSAERTGGSVSTLTIQRTQQEDSAVYLCASSLGLLAQFFGPGTRLTVL.

This clonotype has at least ten counts. This chain joins TRBV5-1 and TRBJ1-4, with TRBD1 as a possible D gene (5 bases). This CDR3 is built from 15 residues. Trimming took 1 base from V and 7 from J, leaving 14 bases between them. Germline V gene lookup returns CDR1 SGHRS and CDR2 YFSETQ. The CDR3 loop is CASSLWGSVGEKLFF. In nucleotides, the CDR3 is TGCGCCAGCAGCTTGTGGGGGAGTGTGGGTGAAAAACTGTTTTTT. Complete variable domain (other parts from reference TRBV5-1 and TRBJ1-4): KAGVTQTPRYLIKTRGQQVTLSCSPISGHRSVSWYQQTPGQGLQFLFEYFSETQRNKGNFPGRFSGRQFSNSRSEMNVSTLELGDSALYLCASSLWGSVGEKLFFGSGTQLSVL.

This clonotype has ten or more counts. The chain couples TRBV20-1 to TRBJ2-3; the D gene could be TRBD1 or TRBD2 (5 bases each). Trimming removed 3 bases at V and 6 bases at J, with 16 bases between. CDR3 length equals 14 residues. CDR1 is DFQATT, CDR2 SNEGSKA, per germline (reference sequence). The CDR3 sequence: CSARPGLAGDTQYF. The CDR3 DNA reads as TGCAGTGCTAGGCCGGGGCTAGCCGGTGATACGCAGTATTTT.

This clonotype came up many times. The rearrangement links TRBV5-1 to TRBJ2-5; D gene uncertain. This CDR3 has 11 amino acids. The ends were cut back, 2 bases at V and 4 bases at J, with 3 bases in the middle. From germline, CDR1 is SGHRS and CDR2 YFSETQ. DNA for the CDR3: TGCGCCAGCAGCTTACGAGAGACCCAGTACTTC. It yields the protein CASSLRETQYF.

This clonotype was picked up many times. The gene calls are TRBV7-2 and TRBJ1-6; 7 nucleotides align to TRBD1. This CDR3 comprises 15 residues. Looked up from germline, CDR1 is SGHTA and CDR2 is FQGNSA. V trimming: 5 bases; J trimming: 9 bases; junction bases outside the gene matches: 10. CDR3 region: CASSRTTGFGSPLHF. The CDR3 DNA reads TGTGCCAGCAGCCGCACGACAGGGTTTGGTTCACCCCTCCACTTT.

The table lists this clonotype with many counts. The rearrangement joins TRBV27 to TRBJ2-7, with unresolved D. Trimming took off 0 bases at V and 7 bases at J, with 10 bases between the two ends. This CDR3 region has 13 residues. Germline V gene data show CDR1 as MNHEY and CDR2 as SMNVEV (reference sequence). The CDR3 sequence is CASSLSGPEEQYF. CDR3 DNA sequence: TGTGCCAGCAGTTTATCCGGGCCGGAAGAGCAGTACTTC.

This clonotype is deemed medium-sized. The chain combines TRBV6-6 with TRBJ1-1; 8 bases fit TRBD1. The CDR3 is made up of 15 amino acids. With V trimmed by 2 bases and J by 3 bases, 5 bases remained unmatched. Germline-derived CDR1 and CDR2 are MNHNY and SVGAGI (reference sequence). The DNA for the CDR3 is TGTGCCAGCAGTTACAACGGACAGGGAGACACTGAAGCTTTCTTT. Its translation is CASSYNGQGDTEAFF.

This clonotype was counted only a few times. This rearrangement joins TRBV7-2 to TRBJ2-5; D gene unclear. The CDR3 is 13 residues long. V shed 3 bases and J shed 3 bases, with 8 bases lying between them. Germline values: CDR1 SGHTA, CDR2 FQGNSA. The CDR3 sequence: CASSFSSKETQYF. CDR3 DNA: TGTGCCAGCAGCTTTAGTAGTAAAGAGACCCAGTACTTC.

The chain links TRBV6-5 to TRBJ2-1; 9 bases are shared with TRBD2. This CDR3 has 15 residues. Per germline, CDR1 MNHEY and CDR2 SVGAGI. V gave up 5 bases and J gave up 4 bases; unmatched junction bases: 6. The DNA for the CDR3 is TGTGCCAGCAGTGACCCTAGCGGGGATTACAATGAGCAGTTCTTC. Protein: CASSDPSGDYNEQFF.

Remarks on this clonotype: Possible read error: a much larger clone is one base away. CDR3 in DNA: TGTGCCAGTAGTATATTCGCACAGGCGGTCGATACGCAGTATTTT. The encoded protein is CASSIFAQAVDTQYF. The chain is built from TRBV19 and TRBJ2-3; a possible D gene is TRBD1 (5 bases). Deletions cut 2 bases from V and 6 bases from J, with 15 bases between. Germline V gene lookup returns CDR1 LNHDA and CDR2 SQIVND (reference sequence). The CDR3 consists of 15 residues.

This clonotype was counted ten times or more. The chain has TRBV5-1 and TRBJ2-5; 9 nucleotides agree with TRBD2. This CDR3 region has 15 residues. V was clipped by 5 bases and J by 5 bases; unmatched bases: 10. The V gene's germline CDR1 is SGHRS and CDR2 YFSETQ. The CDR3 loop is CASRTSGRIVETQYF. In DNA form, the CDR3 reads TGCGCCAGCAGGACTAGCGGCAGGATCGTGGAGACCCAGTACTTC.

This clonotype was detected ten times or more. J is TRBJ1-6 and V is TRBV4-2; the D gene is possibly TRBD1 (6 bases). Germline CDR1 is LGHNA and CDR2 is YNFKEQ. CDR3 size: 17 residues. Trimming removed 0 bases at V and 10 bases at J, with 19 bases between. The DNA for the CDR3 is TGTGCCAGCAGCCAAGAAGAGTACGGCAGGGGCGGGTCACCCCTCCACTTT. This gives the protein CASSQEEYGRGGSPLHF.

This clonotype came up many times. The chain uses TRBV21-1 and TRBJ2-5; the table names TRBD1, a call not compared with the DNA. TRBV21-1 is given as a pseudogene. This CDR3 contains 14 residues. This chain's CDR3 is CASSSRTDQETQYF. The CDR3 bases are TGTGCCAGCAGCTCCCGGACAGACCAAGAGACCCAGTACTTC.

This clonotype was seen ten or more times. This chain uses TRBV7-9 with TRBJ1-5; no definite D call. Trimming removed 1 base from V and 0 bases from J, with 7 bases in between. Germline V CDR1 and CDR2: SEHNR, FQNEAQ (reference sequence). The CDR3 runs to 15 residues. CDR3 DNA: TGTGCCAGCAGCTTAGGATCCTATAGCAATCAGCCCCAGCATTTT. Translation: CASSLGSYSNQPQHF. The complete variable domain, with remaining parts taken from reference TRBV7-9 and TRBJ1-5, reads DTGVSQNPRHKITKRGQNVTFRCDPISEHNRLYWYRQTLGQGPEFLTYFQNEAQLEKSRLLSDRFSAERPKGSFSTLEIQRTEQGDSAMYLCASSLGSYSNQPQHFGDGTRLSIL.

This clonotype was detected many times. The chain has TRBV10-3 and TRBJ1-2; TRBD1 aligns across 7 bases. The trim removed 2 bases at V and 7 bases at J, leaving 13 bases unmatched. The CDR3 is made up of 16 amino acids. Germline CDR1 ENHRY, CDR2 SYGVKD. The CDR3 DNA follows: TGTGCCATCAGTGAGCCAGACAGGGAAGTTTACGGTGGCTACACCTTC. Residues: CAISEPDREVYGGYTF.

This clonotype has just a few counts. The chain is built from TRBV6-5 and TRBJ2-3, with 12 bases identical to TRBD2. V dropped 7 bases and J dropped 4; count of bases not matched to a gene: 3. Germline V CDR1 and CDR2: MNHEY, SVGAGI. The CDR3 covers 14 residues. As DNA, the CDR3 is TGTGCCAGCACCGGACTAGCGGGGTCAGATACGCAGTATTTT. Its translation is CASTGLAGSDTQYF.